These 25 T cell receptor beta chains came from one sample sequenced in a study of blood T cell repertoires in COVID-19. Some clones are missing from TCRdb's copy, which holds only in-frame ones; the method was immunoSEQ multiplex PCR. The table shows about 220,000 clones, with about four fifths occurring only once. Sample: peripheral blood. These receptors all stem from a woman aged 80 or over with acute or convalescent COVID-19.

The chain links TRBV6-6 to TRBJ1-3, with D possibly matching TRBD1 (5 bases). The CDR3 has 16 amino acids. Germline V CDR1 and CDR2: MNHNY, SVGAGI (reference sequence). V dropped 2 bases and J dropped 3 bases, with 14 bases sitting between them. The CDR3: CASSYSGAPGGNTIYF. The DNA of the CDR3 is TGTGCCAGCAGTTACAGCGGGGCTCCAGGTGGAAACACCATATATTTT.

The chain has TRBV11-2 and TRBJ1-2, with D tentatively TRBD1 (6 bases). Germline CDR1 reads SGHAT; CDR2 reads FQNNGV. The V end lost 5 bases, the J end lost 8 bases, and 12 bases lay between the germline ends. The CDR3 loop spans 12 amino acids. The CDR3 coding sequence is TGTGCCAGCAGCGCGACAGGTTCCGGCTACACCTTC. The encoded protein is CASSATGSGYTF.

The chain employs TRBV19 and TRBJ1-1, with D hard to call. The CDR3 is 13 residues long. V was pared by 5 bases and J by 0 bases, with 7 bases between. The germline V gene encodes CDR1 LNHDA and CDR2 SQIVND (reference sequence). CDR3 protein: CASSGQLNTEAFF. The DNA for the CDR3 is TGTGCCAGTAGTGGGCAGCTGAACACTGAAGCTTTCTTT.

CDR3 in DNA: TGTGCCAGCAGCCAAAGAGGAGGGGCTAACATCTATGGCTACACCTTC. This codes for CASSQRGGANIYGYTF. The rearrangement joins TRBV3-1 (or the pseudogene TRBV3-2) to TRBJ1-2; possible D gene TRBD1, 5 bases. Germline loops: CDR1 LGHDT, CDR2 YNNKEL (reference sequence). The CDR3 length is 16 residues. V lost 2 bases to trimming and J lost 4 bases, with 17 bases between them.

The chain is built from TRBV2 and TRBJ2-5; TRBD2 might be the D (6 bases). The germline CDR1 and CDR2 sequences are SNHLY and FYNNEI. V was pared by 6 bases and J by 2 bases, with 16 bases between. The CDR3 has 15 residues. CDR3 residues: CASRLGRGGQETQYF. CDR3 sequence (DNA): TGTGCCAGCAGGTTGGGGCGGGGCGGGCAAGAGACCCAGTACTTC.

This chain links TRBV5-1 with TRBJ1-3, with D possibly TRBD1 on 6 matching bases. This CDR3 has 16 amino acids. Germline CDR1 is SGHRS and CDR2 is YFSETQ. V gave up 0 bases and J gave up 1 base, with 11 bases separating them. CDR3 in amino acids: CASSLGTEKSGNTIYF. The CDR3 DNA follows: TGCGCCAGCAGCTTGGGGACAGAAAAATCTGGAAACACCATATATTTT.

The chain has TRBV7-6 and TRBJ2-7, with 13 nucleotides matching TRBD2. Germline CDR1 SGHVS, CDR2 FNYEAQ. This CDR3 is 16 amino acids long. The V and J ends lost 5 bases and 7 bases, in that order; junction bases with no gene match: 11. In nucleotides, the CDR3 is TGTGCCAGCAGCATAGGACTAGCGGGGGTACGGGGGGAGCAGTACTTC. Its translation is CASSIGLAGVRGEQYF.

J is TRBJ2-2 and V is TRBV24-1; 8 bases are a match to TRBD1. This CDR3 comprises 15 residues. In germline, CDR1 is KGHDR, CDR2 SFDVKD. The junction had 11 bases not matched to a gene; V was cut back by 11 bases and J by 4 bases. The DNA of the CDR3 is TGTGCCAAACGACGCCCAGGGGGCAGCACCGGGGAGCTGTTTTTT. This encodes CAKRRPGGSTGELFF.

The chain carries TRBV28 and TRBJ2-7, with a possible D match to TRBD2 (7 bases). The CDR3 runs 15 residues. Per germline, CDR1 MDHEN and CDR2 SYDVKM. Trimming took 7 bases from V and 6 from J, leaving 22 bases between them. CDR3 amino acids: CASTKPSGGAGEQYF. CDR3 DNA: TGTGCCAGCACTAAACCGTCGGGGGGCGCGGGCGAGCAGTACTTC. Using reference TRBV28 and TRBJ2-7 for the parts outside the CDR3, the full variable domain is DVKVTQSSRYLVKRTGEKVFLECVQDMDHENMFWYRQDPGLGLRLIYFSYDVKMKEKGDIPEGYSVSREKKERFSLILESASTNQTSMYLCASTKPSGGAGEQYFGPGTRLTVT.

The genes are TRBV7-3 and TRBJ2-1; 11 nucleotides match TRBD2. CDR3 length equals 16 residues. Germline V gene sequence: CDR1 SGHTA, CDR2 FQGTGA. V was clipped by 4 bases and J by 8 bases; unmatched bases: 10. As DNA, the CDR3 is TGTGCCAGCAGCTCCAGTCTAGCGGGGGGTCGGGATGAGCAGTTCTTC. Protein: CASSSSLAGGRDEQFF.

The chain links TRBV6-1 to TRBJ1-2; D may be TRBD1 (5 bases). Germline assignment: CDR1 MNHNS and CDR2 SASEGT. V lost 4 bases and J 4 bases, leaving 19 bases between the germline ends. The CDR3 runs 16 residues. The CDR3 sequence is CASSGRGVREGYGYTF. Here the CDR3 DNA reads TGTGCCAGCAGTGGAAGAGGGGTGAGGGAGGGCTATGGCTACACCTTC.

This sequence joins TRBV11-2 and TRBJ1-6, with 7 positions matching TRBD1. Unmatched junction bases numbered 1, after V lost 2 bases and J lost 0 bases. The CDR3 length is 16 residues. The germline CDR1 and CDR2 sequences are SGHAT and FQNNGV. This CDR3 is CASSLRDSSYNSPLHF. CDR3 sequence (DNA): TGTGCCAGCAGCTTAAGGGACAGCTCCTATAATTCACCCCTCCACTTT.

This clone was seen a handful of times. The V and J genes are TRBV3-1 (or the pseudogene TRBV3-2) and TRBJ2-3, with D hard to call. This CDR3 region has 13 residues. Germline loops: CDR1 LGHDT, CDR2 YNNKEL (reference sequence). V was trimmed by 9 bases and J by 1 base, leaving 11 bases between them. The chain's CDR3 is CASEAWGTDTQYF. As DNA, the CDR3 is TGTGCCAGTGAGGCGTGGGGCACAGATACGCAGTATTTT.

The chain is built from TRBV3-1 (or the pseudogene TRBV3-2) and TRBJ2-2; no firm D call. The CDR3 is 12 residues long. Germline V gene sequence: CDR1 LGHDT, CDR2 YNNKEL (reference sequence). V was trimmed by 1 base and J by 5 bases, leaving 2 bases between them. This CDR3 reads CASSQVTGELFF. The CDR3 DNA reads TGTGCCAGCAGCCAAGTAACCGGGGAGCTGTTTTTT.

The rearrangement uses TRBV7-2 and TRBJ1-1; D gene uncertain. CDR3 size: 15 residues. Trimming removed 2 bases at V and 0 bases at J, with 10 bases between. From germline, CDR1 is SGHTA and CDR2 FQGNSA. CDR3 nucleotide sequence: TGTGCCAGCAGCTTATCGTACAGATTGAACACTGAAGCTTTCTTT. It encodes CASSLSYRLNTEAFF.

The chain links TRBV24-1 to TRBJ1-2, with 8 bases lining up with TRBD1. CDR3 length: 14 amino acids. CDR1 and CDR2 (germline): KGHDR, SFDVKD. Trimming removed 2 bases from V and 4 bases from J; junction bases left unmatched: 2. DNA of the CDR3: TGTGCCACCAGTGATTCAGGGGGCGGCTATGGCTACACCTTC. Translation gives CATSDSGGGYGYTF.

This chain uses TRBV24-1 with TRBJ1-6, with D possibly TRBD1 on 5 matching bases. With 8 bases removed from V and 10 bases from J, the gap between germline ends came to 11 bases. This CDR3 is 12 amino acids long. Germline V gene lookup returns CDR1 KGHDR and CDR2 SFDVKD. The CDR3 is CATIVSGSPLHF. For the CDR3, the DNA is TGTGCCACCATAGTGTCAGGGTCACCCCTCCACTTT.

The chain employs TRBV7-9 and TRBJ1-1, with D perhaps matching TRBD1 (6 bases). Germline CDR1 SEHNR, CDR2 FQNEAQ (reference sequence). Trimming took off 5 bases at V and 6 bases at J, with 22 bases between the two ends. The CDR3 spans 16 residues. The CDR3 region is CASSRRRGGALAEAFF. In DNA form, the CDR3 reads TGTGCCAGCAGCCGACGCCGAGGGGGGGCGCTCGCTGAAGCTTTCTTT.

This chain uses TRBV19 with TRBJ1-1; 11 bases map to TRBD1. The CDR3 sequence is 15 residues long. Trimming took 7 bases from V and 4 from J; bases not matched to a gene: 8. The germline gives CDR1 LNHDA, CDR2 SQIVND (reference sequence). This CDR3 is CASIAGGTGGTEAFF. Written as DNA, the CDR3 is TGTGCCAGTATCGCCGGGGGGACAGGGGGCACTGAAGCTTTCTTT.

The chain has TRBV18 and TRBJ2-7, with 9 nucleotides matching TRBD2. The germline V gene has CDR1 KGHSH and CDR2 LQKENI. Trimming cost V 6 bases and J 3 bases; bases outside gene matches: 9. The CDR3 contains 15 residues. CDR3 coding DNA: TGTGCCAGCTCTCCGACCGGGACTAGCAACTACGAGCAGTACTTC. It codes for CASSPTGTSNYEQYF. The entire variable domain, with the rest obtained from reference TRBV18 and TRBJ2-7, is as follows: NAGVMQNPRHLVRRRGQEARLRCSPMKGHSHVYWYRQLPEEGLKFMVYLQKENIIDESGMPKERFSAEFPKEGPSILRIQQVVRGDSAAYFCASSPTGTSNYEQYFGPGTRLTVT.

The chain recombines TRBV7-8 with TRBJ1-4, with 9 bases fitting TRBD1. CDR3 size: 16 residues. The V gene end was trimmed by 6 bases and the J gene end by 4 bases; junction bases not matched to a gene: 9. Germline V gives CDR1 SGHVS, CDR2 FQNEAQ. This chain's CDR3 is CASSSNAGQGNEKLFF. In DNA, the CDR3 is TGTGCCAGCAGTAGCAATGCGGGACAGGGTAATGAAAAACTGTTTTTT. Full variable domain (rest looked up from reference TRBV7-8 and TRBJ1-4): GAGVSQSPRYKVAKRGQDVALRCDPISGHVSLFWYQQALGQGPEFLTYFQNEAQLDKSGLPSDRFFAERPEGSVSTLKIQRTQQEDSAVYLCASSSNAGQGNEKLFFGSGTQLSVL.

Concerning this clone: The same CDR3 is also encoded by other DNA sequences in this sample. This chain connects TRBV18 to TRBJ1-6; 7 bases align to TRBD1. The germline V gene encodes CDR1 KGHSH and CDR2 LQKENI. The CDR3 extends over 13 amino acids. Trimming at V came to 3 bases and at J to 7 bases, leaving 0 bases not matched to a gene. CDR3 in amino acids: CASSPDRNSPLHF. Here the CDR3 DNA reads TGTGCCAGCTCACCGGACAGGAATTCACCCCTCCACTTT.

The V gene is TRBV6-5, the J gene TRBJ1-3; D gene uncertain. The CDR3 sequence is 14 residues long. CDR1 and CDR2 (germline): MNHEY, SVGAGI. Deletions cut 9 bases from V and 2 bases from J, with 14 bases between. This CDR3 is CASTPRGPGNTIYF. For the CDR3, the DNA is TGTGCCAGTACCCCACGAGGGCCTGGAAACACCATATATTTT.

The chain carries TRBV30 and TRBJ1-4; D is unresolved. CDR3 length: 15 residues. V dropped 2 bases and J dropped 4 bases, with 14 bases sitting between them. Germline assignment: CDR1 GTSNPN and CDR2 SVGIG (reference sequence). CDR3 loop: CAWSIRGALNEKLFF. CDR3 coding DNA: TGTGCCTGGAGTATCCGGGGAGCTCTTAATGAAAAACTGTTTTTT.

This clone came up once. The chain joins TRBV11-3 to TRBJ1-2; TRBD1 matches 9 bases. This CDR3 spans 15 amino acids. With 5 bases clipped from V and 6 bases from J, the junction kept 10 bases outside the gene matches. CDR1 and CDR2 from the germline V gene are SGHNT and YENEEA. The CDR3 loop is CASSRRQGVWDGYTF. Written as DNA, the CDR3 is TGTGCCAGCAGCCGAAGACAGGGGGTTTGGGATGGCTACACCTTC.